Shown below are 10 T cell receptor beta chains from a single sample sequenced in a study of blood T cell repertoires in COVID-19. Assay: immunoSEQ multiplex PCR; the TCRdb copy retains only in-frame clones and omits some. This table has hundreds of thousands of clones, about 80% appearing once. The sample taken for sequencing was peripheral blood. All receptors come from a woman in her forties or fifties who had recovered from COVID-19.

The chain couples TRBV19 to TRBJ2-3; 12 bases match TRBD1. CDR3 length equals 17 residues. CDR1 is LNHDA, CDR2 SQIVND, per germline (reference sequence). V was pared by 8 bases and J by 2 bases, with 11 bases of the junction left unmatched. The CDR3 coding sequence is TGTGCCAGTTCGGGACAGGGGGCGCGAGTTCCCACAGATACGCAGTATTTT. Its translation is CASSGQGARVPTDTQYF. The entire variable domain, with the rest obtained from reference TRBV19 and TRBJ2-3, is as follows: DGGITQSPKYLFRKEGQNVTLSCEQNLNHDAMYWYRQDPGQGLRLIYYSQIVNDFQKGDIAEGYSVSREKKESFPLTVTSAQKNPTAFYLCASSGQGARVPTDTQYFGPGTRLTVL.

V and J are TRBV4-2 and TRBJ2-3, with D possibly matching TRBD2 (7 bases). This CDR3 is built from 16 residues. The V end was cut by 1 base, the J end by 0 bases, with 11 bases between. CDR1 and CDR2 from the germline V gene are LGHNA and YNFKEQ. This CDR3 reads CASSQGGGLSTDTQYF. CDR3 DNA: TGTGCCAGCAGCCAAGGGGGGGGGCTTAGCACAGATACGCAGTATTTT.

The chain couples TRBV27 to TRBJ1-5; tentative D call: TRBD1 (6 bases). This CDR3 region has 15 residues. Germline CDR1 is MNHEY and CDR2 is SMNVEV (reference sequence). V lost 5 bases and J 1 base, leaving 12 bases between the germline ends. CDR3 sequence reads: CASSSWTASNQPQHF. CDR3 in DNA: TGTGCCAGCAGTAGCTGGACAGCCAGCAATCAGCCCCAGCATTTT.

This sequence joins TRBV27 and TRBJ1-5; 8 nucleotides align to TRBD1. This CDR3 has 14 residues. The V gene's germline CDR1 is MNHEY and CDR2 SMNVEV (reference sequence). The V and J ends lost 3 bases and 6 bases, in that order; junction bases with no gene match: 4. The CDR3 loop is CASSFRGLSQPQHF. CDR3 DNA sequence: TGTGCCAGCAGTTTCAGGGGGCTAAGTCAGCCCCAGCATTTT.

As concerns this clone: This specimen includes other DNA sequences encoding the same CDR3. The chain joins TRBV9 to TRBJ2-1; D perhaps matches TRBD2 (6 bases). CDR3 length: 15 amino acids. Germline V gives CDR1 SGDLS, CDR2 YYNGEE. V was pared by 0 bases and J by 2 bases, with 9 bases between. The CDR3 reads CASSVGGEPYNEQFF. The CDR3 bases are TGTGCCAGCAGCGTAGGCGGGGAACCCTACAATGAGCAGTTCTTC.

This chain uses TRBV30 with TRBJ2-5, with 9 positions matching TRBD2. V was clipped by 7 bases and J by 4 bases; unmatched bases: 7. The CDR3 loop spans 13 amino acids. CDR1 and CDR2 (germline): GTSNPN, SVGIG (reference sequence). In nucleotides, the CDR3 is TGTGCCTACACGACTAGCGGACGAGAGACCCAGTACTTC. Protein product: CAYTTSGRETQYF.

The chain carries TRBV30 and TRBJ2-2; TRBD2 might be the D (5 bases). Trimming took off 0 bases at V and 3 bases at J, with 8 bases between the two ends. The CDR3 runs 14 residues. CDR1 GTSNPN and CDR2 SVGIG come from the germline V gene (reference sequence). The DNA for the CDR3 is TGTGCCTGGAGTGTACCGGGGTACACCGGGGAGCTGTTTTTT. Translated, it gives CAWSVPGYTGELFF.

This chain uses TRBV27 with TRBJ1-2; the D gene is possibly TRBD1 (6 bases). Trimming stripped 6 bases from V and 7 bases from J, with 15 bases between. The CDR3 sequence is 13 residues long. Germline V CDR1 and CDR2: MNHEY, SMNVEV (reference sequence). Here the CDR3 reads CASSPTGLSGYTF. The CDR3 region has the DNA TGTGCCAGCAGCCCCACAGGGCTTAGTGGCTACACCTTC.

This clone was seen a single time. CDR3 nucleotide sequence: TGTGCCAGCAGTCGGAGGGGGGGAAACTCCTACGAGCAGTACTTC. This encodes CASSRRGGNSYEQYF. V and J are TRBV16 and TRBJ2-7; tentatively, D is TRBD2 (7 bases). Germline CDR1 KGHSY, CDR2 FQNENV. V lost 6 bases to trimming and J lost 0 bases, with 15 bases between them. The CDR3 consists of 15 residues.

Here the CDR3 DNA reads TGCAGTGCTAGTCCCAGGGCAGGGACCCAGTACTTC. Translated, it gives CSASPRAGTQYF. This sequence joins TRBV20-1 and TRBJ2-5; TRBD1 is a possible D gene (5 bases). The CDR3 loop spans 12 amino acids. V dropped 3 bases and J dropped 7 bases, with 12 bases sitting between them. Germline loops: CDR1 DFQATT, CDR2 SNEGSKA (reference sequence).